These 23 T cell receptor beta chains were all obtained from the same sample, sequenced in a study of OX40 agonist ivuxolimab in advanced cancers. The table came from immunoSEQ multiplex PCR; TCRdb's copy has only in-frame clones and leaves some out. The data contain 48,000 or so clones, more than 75% of them singletons. The sequences come from CD4+ or CD8+ T cells sorted from blood, collected in a trial of the OX40 agonist ivuxolimab. All receptors come from an adult with an advanced solid tumor such as melanoma, head and neck, liver or kidney cancer.

The V call is TRBV5-1, the J call TRBJ2-7, with D perhaps matching TRBD2 (6 bases). CDR3 size: 13 residues. Germline V gene data show CDR1 as SGHRS and CDR2 as YFSETQ. Trimming pared 5 bases from V and 6 bases from J, leaving 15 bases between. CDR3: CASSGGKGGEQYF. Written as DNA, the CDR3 is TGCGCCAGCAGTGGCGGAAAGGGAGGCGAGCAGTACTTC.

The rearrangement uses TRBV15 and TRBJ1-2, with D unresolved. Between the trimmed V and J ends, which lost 0 bases and 4 bases, there was a span of 9 bases. Germline lookup yields CDR1 LNHNV and CDR2 YYDKDF (reference sequence). CDR3 length: 14 residues. CDR3 DNA sequence: TGTGCCACCAGCAGAGATGTACAGCTCTATGGCTACACCTTC. Protein sequence: CATSRDVQLYGYTF. Combining the CDR3 with reference TRBV15 and TRBJ1-2 gives the whole variable domain DAMVIQNPRYQVTQFGKPVTLSCSQTLNHNVMYWYQQKSSQAPKLLFHYYDKDFNNEADTPDNFQSRRPNTSFCFLDIRSPGLGDTAMYLCATSRDVQLYGYTFGSGTRLTVV.

This clone appeared a single time. The chain is built from TRBV29-1 and TRBJ1-4; perhaps TRBD1 as D (5 bases). V gave up 7 bases and J gave up 2 bases, with 26 bases separating them. The CDR3 extends over 18 amino acids. Per the germline V gene, CDR1 is SQVTM and CDR2 is ANQGSEA. Here the CDR3 reads CSAGVGAGRGSTNEKLFF. The CDR3 DNA reads as TGCAGCGCTGGGGTAGGGGCAGGAAGAGGTAGTACTAATGAAAAACTGTTTTTT. The full variable domain, its missing parts supplied by reference TRBV29-1 and TRBJ1-4, is SAVISQKPSRDICQRGTSLTIQCQVDSQVTMMFWYRQQPGQSLTLIATANQGSEATYESGFVIDKFPISRPNLTFSTLTVSNMSPEDSSIYLCSAGVGAGRGSTNEKLFFGSGTQLSVL.

This chain connects TRBV14 to TRBJ1-3, with D hard to call. V dropped 4 bases and J dropped 0 bases, with 7 bases sitting between them. Germline values: CDR1 SGHDN, CDR2 FVKESK. The CDR3 sequence is 14 residues long. The CDR3: CASSPHHSGNTIYF. In nucleotides, the CDR3 is TGTGCCAGCAGCCCCCATCACTCTGGAAACACCATATATTTT.

This rearrangement joins TRBV6-1 to TRBJ2-3; TRBD1 aligns across 10 bases. Germline trimming cut 6 bases from V and 9 bases from J; bases unmatched to any gene: 9. The germline gives CDR1 MNHNS, CDR2 SASEGT. There are 14 residues in the CDR3. In DNA form, the CDR3 reads TGTGCCAGCAGCGAGATCGACAGGGGGCGGACGCAGTATTTT. It specifies CASSEIDRGRTQYF.

This chain joins TRBV15 and TRBJ1-5; perhaps TRBD1 as D (5 bases). Trimming removed 2 bases from V and 10 bases from J, with 12 bases in between. This CDR3 region has 13 residues. The V gene's germline CDR1 is LNHNV and CDR2 YYDKDF (reference sequence). CDR3: CATSRQDTGPQHF. The DNA of the CDR3 is TGTGCCACCAGCAGACAGGATACAGGACCCCAGCATTTT.

This chain links TRBV29-1 with TRBJ1-3; D is ambiguous. Germline CDR1 SQVTM, CDR2 ANQGSEA. The CDR3 covers 13 residues. The V and J ends lost 6 bases and 0 bases respectively, with 9 bases between them. CDR3 sequence reads: CSVRITSGNTIYF. CDR3 nucleotide sequence: TGCAGCGTAAGGATTACCTCTGGAAACACCATATATTTT.

This chain uses TRBV30 with TRBJ1-5; D perhaps matches TRBD1 (5 bases). Deletions cut 2 bases from V and 2 bases from J, with 10 bases between. Germline V lookup: CDR1 GTSNPN, CDR2 SVGIG (reference sequence). The CDR3 contains 14 residues. The CDR3 reads CAWSRGQGNQPQHF. The CDR3 nucleotides are TGTGCCTGGAGTAGGGGTCAGGGCAATCAGCCCCAGCATTTT.

This chain joins TRBV6-6 and TRBJ2-5; TRBD1 aligns across 9 bases. This CDR3 comprises 16 residues. The junction had 8 bases not matched to a gene; V was cut back by 5 bases and J by 1 base. CDR1 and CDR2 from the germline V gene are MNHNY and SVGAGI (reference sequence). Here the CDR3 reads CASSRGGQGGQETQYF. The DNA of the CDR3 is TGTGCCAGCAGTCGAGGGGGACAGGGCGGCCAAGAGACCCAGTACTTC.

J is TRBJ2-2 and V is TRBV11-1; no clear D. Between the trimmed V and J ends, which lost 0 bases and 8 bases, there was a span of 7 bases. CDR3 length equals 13 residues. Germline V gene data show CDR1 as SGHAT and CDR2 as FQDESV (reference sequence). The CDR3 protein is CASSLAGPGELFF. The CDR3 DNA reads TGTGCCAGCAGCTTAGCTGGACCTGGGGAGCTGTTTTTT.

The V call is TRBV19, the J call TRBJ1-3; the D is unclear. Trimming took 6 bases from V and 0 from J, leaving 9 bases between them. Germline V gene lookup returns CDR1 LNHDA and CDR2 SQIVND (reference sequence). The CDR3 has 14 amino acids. The CDR3 region has the DNA TGTGCCAGTAGGGACCCTGCCTCTGGAAACACCATATATTTT. Translating gives CASRDPASGNTIYF.

The chain employs TRBV13 and TRBJ1-5; 8 bases agree with TRBD1. The ends lost 2 bases at V and 4 bases at J; junction bases unmatched: 1. The germline CDR1 and CDR2 sequences are PRHDT and FYEKMQ (reference sequence). This CDR3 region has 14 residues. CDR3 nucleotide sequence: TGTGCCAGCAGCTTACGGACAGGGAATCAGCCCCAGCATTTT. Its translation: CASSLRTGNQPQHF.

This sequence joins TRBV5-6 and TRBJ2-3; the D gene is possibly TRBD2 (6 bases). This CDR3 has 12 amino acids. The germline V gene has CDR1 SGHDT and CDR2 YYEEEE. Trimming left V 4 bases short and J 7 bases short, with 10 bases between. CDR3 nucleotide sequence: TGTGCCAGCAGCCGGGACTCCTATACGCAGTATTTT. Protein sequence: CASSRDSYTQYF. Full variable domain (missing parts from reference TRBV5-6 and TRBJ2-3): DAGVTQSPTHLIKTRGQQVTLRCSPKSGHDTVSWYQQALGQGPQFIFQYYEEEERQRGNFPDRFSGHQFPNYSSELNVNALLLGDSALYLCASSRDSYTQYFGPGTRLTVL.

The CDR3 region has the DNA TGTGCCAGCAGTTTATTCGCTAGCGGCCGGTCCGAGCAGTACTTC. This gives the protein CASSLFASGRSEQYF. This sequence joins TRBV28 and TRBJ2-7; 7 nucleotides match TRBD2. This CDR3 region has 15 residues. The ends lost 1 base at V and 6 bases at J; junction bases unmatched: 9. Germline CDR1 MDHEN, CDR2 SYDVKM.

The rearrangement uses TRBV5-6 and TRBJ2-7, with a possible D match to TRBD1 (5 bases). CDR1 and CDR2 (germline): SGHDT, YYEEEE. The ends were cut back, 4 bases at V and 0 bases at J, with 11 bases in the middle. This CDR3 spans 14 amino acids. Here the CDR3 reads CASSRQGLSYEQYF. CDR3 coding DNA: TGTGCCAGCAGCAGGCAGGGCCTCTCCTACGAGCAGTACTTC. The variable domain in full, completed from reference TRBV5-6 and TRBJ2-7, reads DAGVTQSPTHLIKTRGQQVTLRCSPKSGHDTVSWYQQALGQGPQFIFQYYEEEERQRGNFPDRFSGHQFPNYSSELNVNALLLGDSALYLCASSRQGLSYEQYFGPGTRLTVT.

The rearrangement links TRBV5-4 to TRBJ2-5; D possibly corresponds to TRBD2 (6 bases). V dropped 2 bases and J dropped 1 base, with 9 bases sitting between them. The germline V gene has CDR1 SGHNT and CDR2 YYREEE (reference sequence). The CDR3 contains 14 residues. CDR3 residues: CASSFPGLQETQYF. CDR3 DNA sequence: TGTGCCAGCAGCTTTCCGGGACTCCAAGAGACCCAGTACTTC.

This chain links TRBV7-2 with TRBJ2-1; 7 bases fit TRBD2. Unmatched junction bases numbered 12, after V lost 5 bases and J lost 5 bases. CDR1 is SGHTA and CDR2 is FQGNSA in the germline V gene. The length of the CDR3 is 16 residues. The CDR3 DNA is TGTGCCAGCAGCCCCGGCGGGGGTTTAGGGGACAATGAGCAGTTCTTC. Translated, it gives CASSPGGGLGDNEQFF.

V is TRBV11-2 and J is TRBJ2-3, with 10 bases fitting TRBD2. Trimming removed 2 bases from V and 9 bases from J; junction bases left unmatched: 2. This CDR3 has 13 amino acids. Germline V lookup: CDR1 SGHAT, CDR2 FQNNGV. The CDR3 DNA follows: TGTGCCAGCAGCTTACCTAGCGGGGGAACGCAGTATTTT. This gives the protein CASSLPSGGTQYF.

CDR3 sequence (DNA): TGCGCCAGCACCGATAAGCAGGGGGCCACTGAAGCTTTCTTT. Its translation: CASTDKQGATEAFF. The genes are TRBV5-1 and TRBJ1-1; 8 bases agree with TRBD1. The CDR3 is 14 residues long. CDR1 and CDR2 from the germline V gene are SGHRS and YFSETQ. V shed 6 bases, J shed 4 bases, and the junction held 8 bases outside the gene matches.

In this sample, this clone turned up once. The rearrangement uses TRBV23-1 and TRBJ2-4; no firm D call. TRBV23-1 is an ORF, with its function uncertain. V lost 2 bases to trimming and J lost 2 bases, with 16 bases between them. The CDR3 runs to 17 residues. CDR3 region: CASSQERDRFPKNIQYF. In DNA form, the CDR3 reads TGCGCCAGCAGTCAAGAACGAGACCGCTTTCCCAAAAACATTCAGTACTTC.

The chain combines TRBV29-1 with TRBJ1-5; D is undetermined. This CDR3 has 13 amino acids. Trimming took off 3 bases at V and 2 bases at J, with 8 bases between the two ends. Germline V gene lookup returns CDR1 SQVTM and CDR2 ANQGSEA. The CDR3 sequence is CSVDGGGNQPQHF. CDR3 coding DNA: TGCAGCGTTGACGGTGGGGGCAATCAGCCCCAGCATTTT.

This clone appeared once. The chain has TRBV19 and TRBJ2-1; 15 positions match TRBD2. Germline values: CDR1 LNHDA, CDR2 SQIVND (reference sequence). J lost 7 bases, V lost 1 base, and 5 bases had no gene match. The length of the CDR3 is 17 residues. The CDR3: CASSIGVGTSGRNEQFF. As DNA, the CDR3 is TGTGCCAGTAGTATAGGCGTAGGGACTAGCGGGAGGAATGAGCAGTTCTTC. The whole variable domain, remainder taken from reference TRBV19 and TRBJ2-1, is DGGITQSPKYLFRKEGQNVTLSCEQNLNHDAMYWYRQDPGQGLRLIYYSQIVNDFQKGDIAEGYSVSREKKESFPLTVTSAQKNPTAFYLCASSIGVGTSGRNEQFFGPGTRLTVL.

V gene TRBV2 combines with J gene TRBJ2-7; perhaps TRBD1 as D (5 bases). Germline CDR1 and CDR2: SNHLY and FYNNEI. The CDR3 is made up of 13 amino acids. The V and J ends lost 4 bases and 3 bases respectively, with 10 bases between them. This CDR3 reads CASSVGQRYEQYF. For the CDR3, the DNA is TGTGCCAGCAGTGTAGGACAACGCTACGAGCAGTACTTC.